The 16 T cell receptor beta chains listed next were all sequenced from one sample in a study of shared clonotypes between healthy human individuals. Naive CD8 cells were CD45RO-negative, positively selected for CCR7, excluding terminally differentiated effector memory CD45RA+ cells. Only in-frame clones appear in the TCRdb table, and some are missing; sequencing was by immunoSEQ multiplex PCR. The table lists some 580,000 clones, about 98% of them singletons. The sample consisted of naive CD8+ T cells sorted from blood. These receptors came from a man aged 30-40 years in good health.

Notes on this clone: Other nucleotide sequences from this sample produce the same CDR3. The V gene is TRBV9, the J gene TRBJ2-1; 9 bases line up with TRBD1. The CDR3 totals 15 residues. Germline V gene sequence: CDR1 SGDLS, CDR2 YYNGEE. V lost 0 bases to trimming and J lost 8 bases; unmatched junction nucleotides: 6. The CDR3 sequence is CASSVEGTGRDEQFF. CDR3 coding DNA: TGTGCCAGCAGCGTAGAAGGGACAGGGAGGGATGAGCAGTTCTTC.

The chain joins TRBV5-6 to TRBJ2-7; the match to TRBD1 covers 10 bases. This CDR3 has 15 amino acids. Germline values: CDR1 SGHDT, CDR2 YYEEEE. The V gene end was trimmed by 2 bases and the J gene end by 4 bases; junction bases not matched to a gene: 6. The CDR3 loop is CASSFDRGRGYEQYF. The CDR3 DNA reads TGTGCCAGCAGCTTTGACAGGGGGCGAGGGTACGAGCAGTACTTC.

The J gene is TRBJ1-2, the V gene TRBV5-6; unclear D gene. This CDR3 comprises 14 residues. The germline V and J ends were trimmed by 1 base and 3 bases, with 10 bases remaining between them. Germline CDR1 and CDR2: SGHDT and YYEEEE. The CDR3 nucleotides are TGTGCCAGCAGCTTGCCCGGGCGCGACTATGGCTACACCTTC. Its translation: CASSLPGRDYGYTF.

The rearrangement links TRBV7-8 to TRBJ2-7, with D tentatively TRBD1 (6 bases). V lost 3 bases and J 2 bases, leaving 11 bases between the germline ends. CDR1 SGHVS and CDR2 FQNEAQ come from the germline V gene. CDR3 length: 14 residues. The CDR3 spells CASSFGGQPYEQYF. The CDR3 region has the DNA TGTGCCAGCAGCTTTGGCGGACAGCCCTACGAGCAGTACTTC.

The gene calls are TRBV11-2 and TRBJ2-5, with 8 positions matching TRBD2. J gave up 1 base and V 1 base, and 5 bases lay outside the gene matches. Germline assignment: CDR1 SGHAT and CDR2 FQNNGV. The CDR3 sequence is 16 residues long. DNA for the CDR3: TGTGCCAGCAGCTTAGGATCTACTAGCGGCCAAGAGACCCAGTACTTC. Protein sequence: CASSLGSTSGQETQYF.

This chain joins TRBV28 and TRBJ1-5; tentatively, D is TRBD1 (5 bases). Trimming pared 2 bases from V and 5 bases from J, leaving 10 bases between. This CDR3 is 14 amino acids long. The germline V gene has CDR1 MDHEN and CDR2 SYDVKM. CDR3 in amino acids: CASSLEQGHQPQHF. The CDR3 coding sequence is TGTGCCAGCAGTTTAGAGCAGGGTCATCAGCCCCAGCATTTT.

V usage is TRBV5-1 and J usage is TRBJ2-1; D tentatively fits TRBD1 or TRBD2 (7 bases each). V lost 4 bases to trimming and J lost 10 bases, with 21 bases between them. CDR1 and CDR2 from the germline V gene are SGHRS and YFSETQ. The CDR3 is 15 residues long. CDR3 DNA: TGCGCCAGCAGCCTCAGGGGGAGGGTCATCGACGAGCAGTTCTTC. It yields the protein CASSLRGRVIDEQFF.

The chain carries TRBV6-1 and TRBJ1-1; D ambiguous. The germline V gene encodes CDR1 MNHNS and CDR2 SASEGT. The CDR3 has 13 residues. V gave up 2 bases and J gave up 4 bases, with 8 bases separating them. CDR3 in DNA: TGTGCCAGCAGTGAATCGGGCAGCACTGAAGCTTTCTTT. This codes for CASSESGSTEAFF.

The rearrangement links TRBV7-9 to TRBJ1-4; no reliable D call. This CDR3 comprises 15 residues. Trimming cost V 0 bases and J 5 bases, with 10 bases left between them. CDR1 SEHNR and CDR2 FQNEAQ come from the germline V gene (reference sequence). CDR3 bases: TGTGCCAGCAGCTTAGCAGGAAATCAAAATGAAAAACTGTTTTTT. It encodes CASSLAGNQNEKLFF.

This clone has a single count. V and J are TRBV6-1 and TRBJ2-1; TRBD2 matches 7 bases. CDR3 length equals 13 residues. Per germline, CDR1 MNHNS and CDR2 SASEGT. Unmatched junction bases numbered 10, after V lost 10 bases and J lost 7 bases. CDR3 residues: CAIPRTSSNEQFF. CDR3 bases: TGTGCCATCCCAAGGACTAGTTCAAATGAGCAGTTCTTC.

V gene TRBV7-3 combines with J gene TRBJ2-5; 7 positions agree with TRBD2. Germline V CDR1 and CDR2: SGHTA, FQGTGA. The CDR3 sequence is 16 residues long. V lost 2 bases to trimming and J lost 2 bases; unmatched junction nucleotides: 8. The CDR3 DNA reads as TGTGCCAGCAGCTTACTCGGGGGGACTTTACAAGAGACCCAGTACTTC. This sequence encodes CASSLLGGTLQETQYF. The variable domain in full, completed from reference TRBV7-3 and TRBJ2-5, reads GAGVSQTPSNKVTEKGKYVELRCDPISGHTALYWYRQSLGQGPEFLIYFQGTGAADDSGLPNDRFFAVRPEGSVSTLKIQRTERGDSAVYLCASSLLGGTLQETQYFGPGTRLLVL.

The chain recombines TRBV29-1 with TRBJ2-1; 10 bases fit TRBD2. Germline V gives CDR1 SQVTM, CDR2 ANQGSEA. CDR3 length: 17 amino acids. J was trimmed by 1 base and V by 3 bases; bases with no gene match: 9. The CDR3 DNA is TGCAGCGTTGATGGGCTAGCGGGAGTAGGTTCCTACAATGAGCAGTTCTTC. It encodes CSVDGLAGVGSYNEQFF.

The gene calls are TRBV7-8 and TRBJ1-1, with a tentative D call TRBD1 (5 bases). V lost 2 bases and J 0 bases, leaving 10 bases between the germline ends. The CDR3 consists of 15 residues. Germline V gene lookup returns CDR1 SGHVS and CDR2 FQNEAQ. This chain's CDR3 is CASSLPGRMNTEAFF. The CDR3 coding sequence is TGTGCCAGCAGCTTACCGGGGCGTATGAACACTGAAGCTTTCTTT. Full variable domain (remainder filled in from reference TRBV7-8 and TRBJ1-1): GAGVSQSPRYKVAKRGQDVALRCDPISGHVSLFWYQQALGQGPEFLTYFQNEAQLDKSGLPSDRFFAERPEGSVSTLKIQRTQQEDSAVYLCASSLPGRMNTEAFFGQGTRLTVV.

The CDR3 spells CASSPEGLAGTGELFF. CDR3 in DNA: TGTGCCAGCTCACCGGAGGGGCTAGCGGGCACCGGGGAGCTGTTTTTT. The chain is built from TRBV18 and TRBJ2-2, with 8 positions matching TRBD2. V shed 3 bases, J shed 4 bases, and the junction held 7 bases outside the gene matches. Germline-derived CDR1 and CDR2 are KGHSH and LQKENI. This CDR3 has 16 residues.

The chain recombines TRBV5-1 with TRBJ2-1; D tentatively reads TRBD1 or TRBD2 (5 bases each). CDR1 is SGHRS and CDR2 is YFSETQ in the germline V gene. The CDR3 sequence is 16 residues long. Between the trimmed V and J ends, which lost 4 bases and 2 bases, there was a span of 16 bases. The CDR3, as DNA: TGCGCCAGCAGCCGAGTTCCGGGGCCTCCCTACAATGAGCAGTTCTTC. It is translated as CASSRVPGPPYNEQFF.

V and J are TRBV27 and TRBJ1-1; TRBD1 matches at 7 bases. The CDR3 has 13 residues. Trimming took 2 bases from V and 5 from J; bases not matched to a gene: 2. The germline V gene has CDR1 MNHEY and CDR2 SMNVEV (reference sequence). CDR3 sequence: CASSLNRGTEAFF. The CDR3 DNA reads as TGTGCCAGCAGTTTAAACAGGGGTACTGAAGCTTTCTTT.